These 9 T cell receptor beta chains share one sample of origin, sequenced in a study of blood T cell repertoires in COVID-19. Clones were sequenced by immunoSEQ multiplex PCR, and TCRdb holds only the in-frame ones, with some missing. In the table there are a few hundred thousand clones, 80% to 85% of which are singletons. The sequenced sample was peripheral blood. All receptors derive from a woman aged 25 to 45 who had recovered from COVID-19.

The chain couples TRBV30 to TRBJ2-1, with 8 bases aligning to TRBD2. The CDR3 runs 16 residues. The ends lost 3 bases at V and 2 bases at J; junction bases unmatched: 9. The germline V gene encodes CDR1 GTSNPN and CDR2 SVGIG (reference sequence). The DNA of the CDR3 is TGTGCCTGGAGAGGGCTAGCGGGTCGAGCCTACAATGAGCAGTTCTTC. This gives the protein CAWRGLAGRAYNEQFF.

The chain recombines TRBV30 with TRBJ2-1; D perhaps matches TRBD2 (6 bases). Germline CDR1 GTSNPN, CDR2 SVGIG (reference sequence). The CDR3 length is 15 residues. The germline V and J ends were trimmed by 0 bases and 4 bases, with 13 bases remaining between them. The chain's CDR3 is CAWSVVSGNYNEQFF. The CDR3 nucleotides read TGTGCCTGGAGTGTTGTTAGCGGAAATTACAATGAGCAGTTCTTC.

The chain is built from TRBV9 and TRBJ2-1, with D possibly TRBD2 on 6 matching bases. Trimming removed 4 bases from V and 4 bases from J, with 21 bases in between. Germline CDR1 and CDR2: SGDLS and YYNGEE. This CDR3 has 17 amino acids. The CDR3 loop is CASSPQDGGTLYNEQFF. The CDR3 coding sequence is TGTGCCAGCAGCCCCCAAGACGGCGGGACGCTGTACAATGAGCAGTTCTTC.

The J gene is TRBJ2-2, the V gene TRBV9; D possibly corresponds to TRBD2 (5 bases). CDR3 size: 13 residues. V was pared by 3 bases and J by 8 bases, with 11 bases between. Germline-derived CDR1 and CDR2 are SGDLS and YYNGEE. In DNA, the CDR3 is TGTGCCAGCAGCGCCCGTGGGGAGGGGGAGCTGTTTTTT. It is translated as CASSARGEGELFF.

The chain carries TRBV5-1 and TRBJ1-4; possibly TRBD1 for D (5 bases). The V and J ends lost 2 bases and 7 bases respectively, with 15 bases between them. This CDR3 spans 15 amino acids. Germline V gene sequence: CDR1 SGHRS, CDR2 YFSETQ. The CDR3 nucleotides read TGCGCCAGCAGCTTAACAGGCACTCGGAGTGAAAAACTGTTTTTT. Encoded protein: CASSLTGTRSEKLFF.

The chain uses TRBV25-1 and TRBJ2-7; D call uncertain. Germline V gives CDR1 MGHDK, CDR2 SYGVNS. The germline V and J ends were trimmed by 4 bases and 4 bases, with 8 bases remaining between them. There are 12 residues in the CDR3. The CDR3 sequence: CASSGTRYEQYF. Here the CDR3 DNA reads TGTGCCAGCAGTGGAACACGTTACGAGCAGTACTTC.

The genes are TRBV6-5 and TRBJ2-3, with TRBD2 identical over 8 bases. Losses at the gene ends were 2 bases for V and 8 bases for J; bases not matched to a gene: 12. The CDR3 contains 16 residues. The germline CDR1 and CDR2 sequences are MNHEY and SVGAGI. Here the CDR3 DNA reads TGTGCCAGCAGTTACGGGCCGGGAGGGCCTGGGGGTACGCAGTATTTT. Translating it yields CASSYGPGGPGGTQYF.

The chain combines TRBV29-1 with TRBJ2-5, with TRBD2 matching 7 bases. The CDR3 spans 12 residues. After removal of 7 bases from V and 5 bases from J, the junction contained 7 bases not matched to a gene. Germline V gives CDR1 SQVTM, CDR2 ANQGSEA. This chain's CDR3 is CSALASFETQYF. CDR3 sequence (DNA): TGCAGCGCACTAGCGTCGTTCGAGACCCAGTACTTC.

The CDR3 reads CASSPSTGGYNQPQHF. Written as DNA, the CDR3 is TGTGCCAGCAGCCCCTCGACAGGGGGCTACAATCAGCCCCAGCATTTT. J is TRBJ1-5 and V is TRBV5-6, with 10 nucleotides matching TRBD1. This CDR3 has 16 residues. The V gene end was trimmed by 4 bases and the J gene end by 3 bases; junction bases not matched to a gene: 7. Germline assignment: CDR1 SGHDT and CDR2 YYEEEE.